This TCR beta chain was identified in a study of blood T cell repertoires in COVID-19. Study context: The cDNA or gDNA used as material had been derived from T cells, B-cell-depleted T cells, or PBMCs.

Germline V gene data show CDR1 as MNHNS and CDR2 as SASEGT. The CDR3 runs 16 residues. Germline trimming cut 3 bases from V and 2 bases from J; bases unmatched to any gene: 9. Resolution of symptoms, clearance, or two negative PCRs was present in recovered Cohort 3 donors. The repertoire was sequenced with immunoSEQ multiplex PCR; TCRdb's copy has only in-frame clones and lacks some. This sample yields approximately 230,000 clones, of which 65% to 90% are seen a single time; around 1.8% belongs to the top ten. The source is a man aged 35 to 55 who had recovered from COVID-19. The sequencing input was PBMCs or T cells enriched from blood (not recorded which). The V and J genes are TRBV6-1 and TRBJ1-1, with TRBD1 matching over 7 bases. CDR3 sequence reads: CASSDPVTGINTEAFF. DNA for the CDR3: TGTGCCAGCAGTGATCCCGTGACAGGGATAAACACTGAAGCTTTCTTT.